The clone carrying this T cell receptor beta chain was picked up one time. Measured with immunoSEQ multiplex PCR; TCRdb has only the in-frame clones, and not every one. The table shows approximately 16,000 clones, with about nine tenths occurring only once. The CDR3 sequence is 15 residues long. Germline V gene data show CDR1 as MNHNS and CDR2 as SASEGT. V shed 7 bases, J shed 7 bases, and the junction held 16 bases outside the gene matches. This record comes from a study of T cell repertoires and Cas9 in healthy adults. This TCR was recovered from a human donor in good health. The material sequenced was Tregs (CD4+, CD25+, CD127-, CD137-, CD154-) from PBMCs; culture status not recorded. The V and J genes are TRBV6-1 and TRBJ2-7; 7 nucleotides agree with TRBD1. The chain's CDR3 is CASKLEAGGYGEQYF. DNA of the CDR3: TGTGCCAGCAAGTTAGAGGCAGGGGGTTATGGGGAGCAGTACTTC.